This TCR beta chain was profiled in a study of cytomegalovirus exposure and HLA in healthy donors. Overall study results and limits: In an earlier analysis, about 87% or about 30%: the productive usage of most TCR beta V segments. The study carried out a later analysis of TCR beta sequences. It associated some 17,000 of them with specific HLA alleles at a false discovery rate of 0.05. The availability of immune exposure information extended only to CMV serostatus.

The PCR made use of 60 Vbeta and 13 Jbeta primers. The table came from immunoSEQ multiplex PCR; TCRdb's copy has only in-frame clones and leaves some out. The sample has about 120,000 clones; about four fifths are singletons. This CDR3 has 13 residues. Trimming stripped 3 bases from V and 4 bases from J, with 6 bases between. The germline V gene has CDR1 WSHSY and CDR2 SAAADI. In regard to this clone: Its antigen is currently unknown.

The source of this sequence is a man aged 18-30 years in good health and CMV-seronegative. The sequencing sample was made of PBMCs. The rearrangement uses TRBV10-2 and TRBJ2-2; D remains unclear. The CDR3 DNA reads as TGCGCCAGCAGTGAACTAACCACCGGGGAGCTGTTTTTT. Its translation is CASSELTTGELFF.